The T cell receptor (beta chain) described here comes from a study of CD8+ T cells in alopecia areata. Whole-study results and caveats: Compared with mice, patients displayed less clear TCR sharing, possibly for HLA-related reasons. Resident alphabeta T cells of normal skin are also sequenced in scalp samples. Higher clonality and more expanded CD8+ clones appeared in lesional than normal scalp.

For this clone: Its antigen is not identified.

Extraction of RNA preceded its reverse transcription into cDNA, which served as the sequencing template. TCRdb's copy holds only in-frame clones and misses some; the assay was immunoSEQ multiplex PCR. The sample carries under 150,000 clones, approximately 60% recorded once. V lost 0 bases, J lost 3 bases, and 10 bases lay in between. Germline V gene lookup returns CDR1 SGHDT and CDR2 YYEEEE. This CDR3 has 15 amino acids. Both CD4+ and CD8+ T cells were separated by sorting PBMCs. This clonotype was sampled from a human donor in good health. The rearrangement links TRBV5-6 to TRBJ2-1; D not certain. Sequenced input: CD8+ T cells sorted from blood. CDR3 amino acids: CASSLEERFYNEQFF. CDR3 in DNA: TGTGCCAGCAGCTTGGAGGAGCGTTTCTACAATGAGCAGTTCTTC.